These 20 T cell receptor beta chains originate from one sample sequenced in a study of low-dose radiotherapy and immunotherapy resistance in tumors. TCR amplification involved 20 to 25 PCR cycles with a constant-region primer and V-primer adapter. TCRdb re-analysed the reads in MiXCR, keeping a single row per CDR3 protein. The data contain under 60,000 distinct CDR3 sequences, 33% of them singletons. Described time point: after trial treatment. Stated treatment: LDRT plus nivolumab, ipilimumab, low-dose cyclophosphamide and aspirin (RACIN trial). Sequences were derived from PBMCs, sampled after low-dose radiotherapy plus immunotherapy. These receptors were collected from a male donor with rectosigmoid adenocarcinoma.

With regard to this clonotype: A far larger clone is a single base away, which makes a read error likely. The V call is TRBV6-1, the J call TRBJ2-1, with 8 bases that match TRBD2. CDR1 is MNHNS and CDR2 is SASEGT in the germline V gene. Losses at the gene ends were 6 bases for V and 10 bases for J; bases not matched to a gene: 17. This CDR3 comprises 16 residues. The CDR3 loop reads CASRTFGGGKAYEQFF. The CDR3 bases are TGTGCCAGCAGGACTTTCGGGGGGGGCAAAGCCTACGAGCAGTTCTTC.

This clonotype showed up many times. The V and J genes are TRBV29-1 and TRBJ2-5; perhaps TRBD1 as D (6 bases). The length of the CDR3 is 13 residues. Germline lookup yields CDR1 SQVTM and CDR2 ANQGSEA. V dropped 4 bases and J dropped 4 bases, with 13 bases sitting between them. CDR3 amino acids: CSVVVGAGETQYF. CDR3 DNA sequence: TGCAGCGTTGTAGTGGGGGCTGGAGAGACCCAGTACTTC.

In this sample, this clonotype turned up many times. V is TRBV4-1 and J is TRBJ2-3; 9 bases fit TRBD2. The length of the CDR3 is 18 residues. Germline CDR1 reads MGHRA; CDR2 reads YSYEKL. With 1 base clipped from V and 0 bases from J, the junction kept 8 bases outside the gene matches. The CDR3 sequence is CASSQVSLAGPSTDTQYF. The DNA of the CDR3 is TGCGCCAGCAGCCAAGTCTCGCTAGCGGGGCCTAGCACAGATACGCAGTATTTT.

In this sample, this clonotype turned up many times. J is TRBJ2-1 and V is TRBV25-1; D possibly corresponds to TRBD2 (5 bases). The CDR3 runs 15 residues. V was shortened by 2 bases and J by 7 bases, with 15 bases between the two germline ends. Germline lookup yields CDR1 MGHDK and CDR2 SYGVNS. The CDR3 protein is CASSERGIIRNEQFF. In nucleotides, the CDR3 is TGTGCCAGCAGTGAACGGGGTATTATTAGGAATGAGCAGTTCTTC.

The sample holds many counts of this clonotype. J is TRBJ2-3 and V is TRBV27, with D perhaps being TRBD1 or TRBD2 (5 bases each). This CDR3 is built from 16 residues. CDR1 MNHEY and CDR2 SMNVEV come from the germline V gene (reference sequence). The ends were cut back, 3 bases at V and 4 bases at J, with 17 bases in the middle. The CDR3 reads CASSFSIGTVADTQYF. Written as DNA, the CDR3 is TGTGCCAGCAGTTTCTCCATTGGGACGGTGGCAGATACGCAGTATTTT.

Ten or more counts support this clonotype. This rearrangement joins TRBV29-1 to TRBJ1-1; D remains ambiguous. Trimming left V 4 bases short and J 5 bases short, with 14 bases between. CDR1 SQVTM and CDR2 ANQGSEA come from the germline V gene. This CDR3 has 13 amino acids. This chain's CDR3 is CSVARVGGTEAFF. The CDR3, as DNA: TGCAGCGTTGCTAGGGTAGGAGGAACTGAAGCTTTCTTT.

V and J are TRBV27 and TRBJ2-1, with no clear D. Trimming left V 7 bases short and J 0 bases short, with 10 bases between. Per germline, CDR1 MNHEY and CDR2 SMNVEV (reference sequence). The CDR3 spans 14 residues. The CDR3 DNA follows: TGTGCCAGCATTAGGCAGAGCTCCTACAATGAGCAGTTCTTC. This codes for CASIRQSSYNEQFF.

The V gene is TRBV29-1, the J gene TRBJ2-1; 8 nucleotides line up with TRBD2. J lost 7 bases, V lost 4 bases, and 6 bases had no gene match. Germline lookup yields CDR1 SQVTM and CDR2 ANQGSEA. The CDR3 runs to 13 residues. The CDR3 reads CSVVSSGLNEQFF. The CDR3 DNA reads as TGCAGCGTTGTGTCTAGCGGGCTGAATGAGCAGTTCTTC.

Within the sample, this clonotype is medium-sized. V usage is TRBV28 and J usage is TRBJ1-1; unclear D gene. The CDR3 contains 13 residues. V was clipped by 3 bases and J by 1 base, with 6 bases between them. Germline assignment: CDR1 MDHEN and CDR2 SYDVKM. In DNA, the CDR3 is TGTGCCAGCAGTTTTCGGCAGAACACTGAAGCTTTCTTT. Its translation is CASSFRQNTEAFF.

The CDR3 coding sequence is TGTGCCAGCAGCTTACGGGAGACCTCTGGAAACACCATATATTTT. It specifies CASSLRETSGNTIYF. The chain uses TRBV7-9 and TRBJ1-3; D is unresolved. The germline gives CDR1 SEHNR, CDR2 FQNEAQ (reference sequence). The CDR3 is 15 amino acids. With 2 bases removed from V and 0 bases from J, the gap between germline ends came to 8 bases. The full variable domain, with the rest looked up from reference TRBV7-9 and TRBJ1-3, is DTGVSQNPRHKITKRGQNVTFRCDPISEHNRLYWYRQTLGQGPEFLTYFQNEAQLEKSRLLSDRFSAERPKGSFSTLEIQRTEQGDSAMYLCASSLRETSGNTIYFGEGSWLTVV.

This clonotype was observed at least ten times. The chain couples TRBV7-3 to TRBJ2-7; D might be TRBD2 (7 bases). CDR1 is SGHTA and CDR2 is FQGTGA in the germline V gene. The CDR3 sequence is 16 residues long. Trimming took off 5 bases at V and 3 bases at J, with 20 bases between the two ends. CDR3 sequence reads: CASSPRGGGRDYEQYF. The CDR3 nucleotides read TGTGCCAGCAGCCCGAGGGGGGGAGGGCGCGACTACGAGCAGTACTTC.

This clonotype was counted many times. The chain has TRBV7-2 and TRBJ2-3; TRBD2 matches 8 bases. The CDR3 is 15 amino acids. After removal of 1 base from V and 1 base from J, the junction contained 1 base not matched to a gene. The germline V gene has CDR1 SGHTA and CDR2 FQGNSA. The DNA for the CDR3 is TGTGCCAGCAGCTTAGGAGCGGGGGGCACAGATACGCAGTATTTT. Translation gives CASSLGAGGTDTQYF.

This clonotype appeared many times. V usage is TRBV18 and J usage is TRBJ2-7; 7 bases line up with TRBD1. Looked up from germline, CDR1 is KGHSH and CDR2 is LQKENI. This CDR3 contains 14 residues. Trimming took 2 bases from V and 6 from J; bases not matched to a gene: 7. This chain's CDR3 is CASSPGQASGEQYF. In nucleotides, the CDR3 is TGTGCCAGCTCACCAGGACAGGCCTCGGGCGAGCAGTACTTC.

The table lists this clonotype with many counts. The chain carries TRBV28 and TRBJ1-2; D unclear. V shed 8 bases and J shed 0 bases, with 16 bases lying between them. Germline CDR1 MDHEN, CDR2 SYDVKM. The CDR3 has 15 amino acids. Here the CDR3 reads CASFPHSASNYGYTF. CDR3 bases: TGTGCCAGCTTCCCGCATTCAGCCTCTAACTATGGCTACACCTTC.

For this clonotype: No DNA is shown, since the ends of the CDR3 on it are uncertain; the CDR3 is the one TCRdb lists. The chain carries TRBV28 and TRBJ2-2; the DNA was not compared with TRBD1, the D call given in the table. CDR1 and CDR2 (germline): MDHEN, SYDVKM. The length of the CDR3 is 17 amino acids, counting both ends. CDR3 protein: CASTQIRAVRTPGSCFF.

V gene TRBV25-1 combines with J gene TRBJ2-7; no clear D gene. Trimming took off 0 bases at V and 4 bases at J, with 4 bases between the two ends. The germline CDR1 and CDR2 sequences are MGHDK and SYGVNS. The CDR3 runs to 12 residues. The CDR3 spells CASSEYRYEQYF. The CDR3, as DNA: TGTGCCAGCAGTGAATATAGGTACGAGCAGTACTTC.

This clonotype occurred many times. This chain uses TRBV5-1 with TRBJ2-7; 13 nucleotides match TRBD2. The V gene end was trimmed by 2 bases and the J gene end by 1 base; junction bases not matched to a gene: 12. Per germline, CDR1 SGHRS and CDR2 YFSETQ. CDR3 size: 19 residues. CDR3 nucleotide sequence: TGCGCCAGCAGCTTCATACTAGCGGGAGGGAGTCCGTCATCCTACGAGCAGTACTTC. As protein: CASSFILAGGSPSSYEQYF.

A single count supports this clonotype. CDR3: CASSLDQGQAYNEQFF. DNA for the CDR3: TGTGCCAGCAGCTTAGATCAGGGACAGGCCTACAATGAGCAGTTCTTC. The chain employs TRBV11-3 and TRBJ2-1; 8 positions agree with TRBD1. The germline CDR1 and CDR2 sequences are SGHNT and YENEEA. The CDR3 loop spans 16 amino acids. Trimming removed 0 bases from V and 2 bases from J; junction bases left unmatched: 3.

This clonotype has ten or more counts. The chain uses TRBV6-2 or TRBV6-3 and TRBJ2-2, with TRBD1 identical over 10 bases. Germline CDR1 and CDR2: MNHEY and SVGEGT. The CDR3 is 15 amino acids. V shed 5 bases, J shed 5 bases, and the junction held 5 bases outside the gene matches. CDR3 protein: CASSARTGGTGELFF. For the CDR3, the DNA is TGTGCCAGCAGTGCGCGGACAGGGGGTACCGGGGAGCTGTTTTTT.

This clonotype was recorded many times. V gene TRBV7-9 combines with J gene TRBJ2-1, with 14 bases that match TRBD2. In germline, CDR1 is SEHNR, CDR2 FQNEAQ (reference sequence). The length of the CDR3 is 16 residues. V was pared by 3 bases and J by 8 bases, with 6 bases of the junction left unmatched. CDR3 protein: CASSLTSGRGLDEQFF. CDR3 nucleotides: TGTGCCAGCAGCTTGACTAGCGGGAGGGGGCTGGATGAGCAGTTCTTC.